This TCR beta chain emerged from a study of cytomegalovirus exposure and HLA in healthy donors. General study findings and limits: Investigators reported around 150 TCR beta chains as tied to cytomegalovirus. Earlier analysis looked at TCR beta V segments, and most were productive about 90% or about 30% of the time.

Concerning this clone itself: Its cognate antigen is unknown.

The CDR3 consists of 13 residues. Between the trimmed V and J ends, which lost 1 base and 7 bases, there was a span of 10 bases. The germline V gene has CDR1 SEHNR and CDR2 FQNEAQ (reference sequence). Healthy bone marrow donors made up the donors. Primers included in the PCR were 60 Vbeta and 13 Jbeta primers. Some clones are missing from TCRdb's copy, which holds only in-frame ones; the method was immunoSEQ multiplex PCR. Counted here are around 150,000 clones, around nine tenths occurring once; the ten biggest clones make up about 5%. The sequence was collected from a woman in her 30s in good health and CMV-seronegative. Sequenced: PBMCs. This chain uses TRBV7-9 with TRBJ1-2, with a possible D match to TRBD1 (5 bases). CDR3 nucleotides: TGTGCCAGCAGCTTAGAGTTCGGGGGTGGCTACACCTTC. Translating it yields CASSLEFGGGYTF.